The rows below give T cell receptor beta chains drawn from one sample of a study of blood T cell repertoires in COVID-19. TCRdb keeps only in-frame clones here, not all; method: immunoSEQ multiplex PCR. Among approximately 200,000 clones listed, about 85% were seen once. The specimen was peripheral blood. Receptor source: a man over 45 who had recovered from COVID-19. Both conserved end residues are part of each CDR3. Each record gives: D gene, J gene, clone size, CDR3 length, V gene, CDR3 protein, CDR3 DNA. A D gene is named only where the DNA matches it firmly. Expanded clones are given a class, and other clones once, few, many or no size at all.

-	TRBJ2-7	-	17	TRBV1	CTSRSIGRQANSYEQYF	TGCACCAGCAGAAGCATCGGTCGTCAGGCTAATTCCTACGAGCAGTACTTC
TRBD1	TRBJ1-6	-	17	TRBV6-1	CASSARDRDRDNSPLHF	TGTGCCAGCAGTGCCCGGGACAGGGATCGGGATAATTCACCCCTCCACTTT
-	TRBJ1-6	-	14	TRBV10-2	CASRRTEYNSPLHF	TGCGCCAGCAGAAGGACAGAGTATAATTCACCCCTCCACTTT
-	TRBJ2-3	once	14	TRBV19	CASSILSGTDTQYF	TGTGCCAGTAGTATCTTGAGCGGAACAGATACGCAGTATTTT
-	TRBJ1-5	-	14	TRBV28	CASSLGGPGQPQHF	TGTGCCAGCAGTTTAGGAGGCCCTGGTCAGCCCCAGCATTTT
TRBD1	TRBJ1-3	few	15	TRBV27	CASSRQGLSGNTIYF	TGTGCCAGCAGCCGACAGGGTCTCTCTGGAAACACCATATATTTT
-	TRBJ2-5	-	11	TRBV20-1	CVRGGQETQYF	TGCGTTAGGGGGGGGCAAGAGACCCAGTACTTC
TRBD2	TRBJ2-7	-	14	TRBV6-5	CASSLLGGSSEQYF	TGTGCCAGCAGTCTACTCGGCGGGAGTTCCGAGCAGTACTTC
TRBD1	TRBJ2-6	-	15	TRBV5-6	CASRHTGVGANVLTF	TGTGCCAGCAGACACACAGGGGTTGGGGCCAACGTCCTGACTTTC
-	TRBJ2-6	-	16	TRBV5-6	CASSFSTRAGANVLTF	TGTGCCAGCAGCTTCAGCACCAGGGCTGGGGCCAACGTCCTGACTTTC
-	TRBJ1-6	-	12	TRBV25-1	CASSFARSPLHF	TGTGCCAGCTCTTTTGCCCGGTCACCCCTCCACTTT
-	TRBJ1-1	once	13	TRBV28	CASTRVLNTEAFF	TGTGCCAGCACGAGGGTATTGAACACTGAAGCTTTCTTT
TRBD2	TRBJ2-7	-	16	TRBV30	CAWSVRGSGRTYEQYF	TGTGCCTGGAGTGTACGAGGTAGCGGGCGGACCTACGAGCAGTACTTC
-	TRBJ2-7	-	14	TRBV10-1	CASSRDSASHEQYF	TGCGCCAGCAGTAGGGATAGCGCGTCCCACGAGCAGTACTTC
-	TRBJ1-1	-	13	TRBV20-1	CSASYDRNTEAFF	TGCAGTGCTAGTTACGACAGAAACACTGAAGCTTTCTTT
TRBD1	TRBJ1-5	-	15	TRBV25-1	CASRGSGQGSGPQHF	TGTGCCAGCAGGGGAAGTGGACAGGGATCCGGGCCCCAGCATTTT
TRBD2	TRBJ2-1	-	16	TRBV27	CASSLTSGSSYNEQFF	TGTGCCAGCAGTTTAACTAGCGGGAGCTCCTACAATGAGCAGTTCTTC
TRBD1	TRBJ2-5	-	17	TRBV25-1	CASSEFLGQGALETQYF	TGTGCCAGCAGTGAATTCCTGGGACAGGGGGCTTTAGAGACCCAGTACTTC
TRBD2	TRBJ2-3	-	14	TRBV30	CAWSAAGGHDTQYF	TGTGCCTGGAGTGCGGCGGGAGGGCATGATACGCAGTATTTT
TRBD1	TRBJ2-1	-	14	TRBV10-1	CASSEFRDRNEQFF	TGCGCCAGCAGTGAGTTCCGGGACAGGAATGAGCAGTTCTTC
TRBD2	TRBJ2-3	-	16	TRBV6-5	CASSYRTSRRTDTQYF	TGTGCCAGCAGTTACCGGACTAGTAGGAGGACAGATACGCAGTATTTT
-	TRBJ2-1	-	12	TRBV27	CASSLGRNEQFF	TGTGCCAGCAGTTTAGGCAGGAATGAGCAGTTCTTC
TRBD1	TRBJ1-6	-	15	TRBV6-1	CASSEGQGGNSPLHF	TGTGCCAGCAGTGAAGGACAGGGTGGTAATTCACCCCTCCACTTT
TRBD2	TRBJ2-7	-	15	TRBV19	CASSISGSTSYEQYF	TGTGCCAGTAGTATTAGCGGGAGTACATCCTACGAGCAGTACTTC